Below, one T cell receptor beta chain is given with its context. Its antigen is unidentified. Individual cDNA molecules carried attached unique molecular identifiers. From the 5' RACE reads, TCRdb called clonotypes with MiXCR, one entry per CDR3 protein. Altogether about 110,000 distinct CDR3 sequences are present, 9.5% to 13% being singletons, with the ten largest covering around 2.9%. These data belong to a study of early T cells in non-severe SARS-CoV-2 infection. Overall study context: Unsorted whole blood bulk RNA was sequenced, with unpaired chains.

The study's findings and limits: VDJdb matches were skewed toward anti-spike CD8 T cell responses.

Trimming took off 2 bases at V and 7 bases at J, with 12 bases between the two ends. Looked up from germline, CDR1 is MNHEY and CDR2 is SVGAGI. This CDR3 contains 13 residues. The sequenced sample was whole blood. The clonotype comes from an adult who was a healthcare worker with PCR-confirmed SARS-CoV-2 infection or an uninfected control (not recorded which). This rearrangement joins TRBV6-5 to TRBJ2-7; tentative D call: TRBD1 (6 bases). CDR3 residues: CASSYGPGTEQYF. The CDR3 bases are TGTGCCAGCAGTTACGGCCCCGGGACAGAGCAGTACTTC.